This paragraph covers one T cell receptor (beta chain) sequence. CDR1 is ENHRY, CDR2 SYGVKD, per germline. Trimming left V 0 bases short and J 7 bases short, with 6 bases between. The CDR3 has 12 residues. The record originates from a study of memory CD4+ T cells and cytomegalovirus serostatus. Study as a whole: Donors were healthy Belgian adults, several CMV seropositive and 20 to 30 seronegative.

The sort gate was single viable CD3+CD4+CD8-CD45RO+ cells for memory CD4+ T cells. TCRdb keeps only in-frame clones here, not all; method: immunoSEQ multiplex PCR. This table holds 55,000 to 60,000 clones, 81% found once. The sequenced material came from memory CD4+ T cells from blood. The rearrangement joins TRBV10-3 to TRBJ1-1; D remains unclear. This receptor was identified in an adult in good health and CMV-seronegative. CDR3 protein: CAISESAYEAFF. In DNA form, the CDR3 reads TGTGCCATCAGTGAGTCGGCATATGAAGCTTTCTTT.